A single sample is the source of the 22 T cell receptor beta chains below, sequenced in a study of shared clonotypes between healthy human individuals (dated by TCRdb to the early 2020s). For the CD8 naive samples, CD45RO-negative cells were positively selected for CCR7, yielding a CD45RA+CCR7+ population from which TemRA cells were excluded. The library relied on the immunoSEQ multiplex PCR assay. As stored in TCRdb, this immuneACCESS dataset retains in-frame rearrangements with V and J assigned. A fraction of the clones does not appear; measured against another copy, unresolved V genes explain less than half of the discrepancy, and the remainder lacks a known reason. Within this sample are approximately 740,000 clones, with 80% to 95% of them counted one time only. The ten largest clones take up more than 20% of the sample. Sample: naive CD8+ T cells sorted from blood. The cell subset or site label corresponds to: CD45RA+CCR7+. Receptor source: a man aged 25 to 45 in good health.

To note about this clone: At the DNA level, this CDR3 is encoded by other sequences in the same sample as well. The V call is TRBV9, the J call TRBJ1-1; D might be TRBD1 (5 bases). The CDR3 consists of 14 residues. The germline gives CDR1 SGDLS, CDR2 YYNGEE. With 2 bases removed from V and 0 bases from J, the gap between germline ends came to 8 bases. This CDR3 reads CASSVGTVNTEAFF. The CDR3 bases are TGTGCCAGCAGCGTTGGGACTGTGAACACTGAAGCTTTCTTT.

The chain has TRBV5-5 and TRBJ2-5, with D perhaps matching TRBD2 (6 bases). V lost 4 bases and J lost 5, with 6 bases in between. Germline V CDR1 and CDR2: SGHKS, YYEKEE (reference sequence). The CDR3 has 11 residues. CDR3 coding DNA: TGTGCCAGCAGCGCGGGGGAGACCCAGTACTTC. Its protein product is CASSAGETQYF.

As concerns this clone: The identical CDR3 is also encoded by other nucleotide sequences in the sample. This sequence joins TRBV27 and TRBJ2-7; tentatively, D is TRBD2 (6 bases). The V end was cut by 5 bases, the J end by 3 bases, with 11 bases between. The CDR3 length is 13 residues. CDR1 and CDR2 (germline): MNHEY, SMNVEV (reference sequence). CDR3 sequence reads: CASSPGLSYEQYF. CDR3 DNA sequence: TGTGCCAGCAGTCCGGGACTCAGCTACGAGCAGTACTTC.

The chain combines TRBV29-1 with TRBJ1-1; D not resolved. The CDR3 runs 11 residues. CDR1 is SQVTM, CDR2 ANQGSEA, per germline. Trimming pared 8 bases from V and 10 bases from J, leaving 17 bases between. The CDR3 loop is CSFYHSSGAFF. The CDR3 DNA follows: TGCAGCTTTTACCACAGCTCCGGAGCTTTCTTT.

Regarding this clone: The identical CDR3 is also encoded by other nucleotide sequences in the sample. This sequence joins TRBV19 and TRBJ1-1; D gene unclear. The V end lost 3 bases, the J end lost 3 bases, and 2 bases lay between the germline ends. The CDR3 has 11 amino acids. Germline V gives CDR1 LNHDA, CDR2 SQIVND (reference sequence). The CDR3 is CASSIYTEAFF. The CDR3 nucleotides read TGTGCCAGTAGTATTTACACTGAAGCTTTCTTT.

V gene TRBV5-4 combines with J gene TRBJ2-7, with 7 bases lining up with TRBD1. CDR1 and CDR2 (germline): SGHNT, YYREEE (reference sequence). After removal of 7 bases from V and 3 bases from J, the junction contained 7 bases not matched to a gene. The CDR3 consists of 13 residues. The chain's CDR3 is CASHVTGRYEQYF. CDR3 DNA: TGTGCCAGCCACGTGACAGGGCGCTACGAGCAGTACTTC.

V and J are TRBV18 and TRBJ2-1, with D possibly being TRBD1 (5 bases). CDR1 is KGHSH, CDR2 LQKENI, per germline. The CDR3 runs to 13 residues. Trimming cost V 1 base and J 9 bases, with 10 bases left between them. The CDR3 DNA sequence: TGTGCCAGCTCACCACACAGGAATTCTGAGCAGTTCTTC. Its protein is CASSPHRNSEQFF.

The chain joins TRBV28 to TRBJ2-2; D is undetermined. Germline CDR1 and CDR2: MDHEN and SYDVKM. V gave up 3 bases and J gave up 2 bases, with 13 bases separating them. The CDR3 runs to 16 residues. In DNA, the CDR3 is TGTGCCAGCAGTTTTTCGGTGCCTATTAACACCGGGGAGCTGTTTTTT. It codes for CASSFSVPINTGELFF.

This rearrangement joins TRBV13 to TRBJ2-3; no clear D gene. Per the germline V gene, CDR1 is PRHDT and CDR2 is FYEKMQ (reference sequence). This CDR3 region has 14 residues. V was clipped by 4 bases and J by 1 base, with 9 bases between them. CDR3 sequence (DNA): TGTGCCAGCAGCTCGATAGTAGGCACAGATACGCAGTATTTT. It specifies CASSSIVGTDTQYF.

This sequence joins TRBV12-5 and TRBJ2-2; D is possibly TRBD2 (5 bases). The germline V gene encodes CDR1 LGHNT and CDR2 FRNRAP. Trimming left V 2 bases short and J 0 bases short, with 19 bases between. The CDR3 runs 19 residues. The CDR3 spells CASGLLKPSAGANTGELFF. CDR3 DNA: TGTGCTAGTGGTTTGCTTAAGCCCTCTGCCGGGGCGAACACCGGGGAGCTGTTTTTT.

This chain connects TRBV9 to TRBJ1-2; D unclear. V shed 5 bases and J shed 8 bases, with 10 bases lying between them. The germline gives CDR1 SGDLS, CDR2 YYNGEE. This CDR3 comprises 11 residues. CDR3 in DNA: TGTGCCAGCAGAAGTAGGTGGGGCTACACCTTC. Translated, it gives CASRSRWGYTF.

V is TRBV28 and J is TRBJ2-4; D is possibly TRBD1 (6 bases). CDR1 and CDR2 from the germline V gene are MDHEN and SYDVKM. The CDR3 is made up of 18 amino acids. Trimming pared 2 bases from V and 1 base from J, leaving 18 bases between. The CDR3 spells CASSLGEGQTPAKNIQYF. In DNA form, the CDR3 reads TGTGCCAGCAGTTTAGGGGAAGGACAGACCCCTGCCAAAAACATTCAGTACTTC.

In DNA form, the CDR3 reads TGCGCCAGCAAGACCCGGACAGGGACTGAAGCTTTCTTT. Residues: CASKTRTGTEAFF. This rearrangement joins TRBV5-1 to TRBJ1-1; 8 bases are shared with TRBD1. Germline V gene lookup returns CDR1 SGHRS and CDR2 YFSETQ. The length of the CDR3 is 13 residues. Trimming at V came to 6 bases and at J to 5 bases, leaving 6 bases not matched to a gene.

The J gene is TRBJ2-2, the V gene TRBV9; D is possibly TRBD1 or TRBD2 (5 bases each). With 0 bases removed from V and 3 bases from J, the gap between germline ends came to 9 bases. From germline, CDR1 is SGDLS and CDR2 YYNGEE. This CDR3 has 15 residues. Here the CDR3 DNA reads TGTGCCAGCAGCGTAGGAGGGACCCACACCGGGGAGCTGTTTTTT. It codes for CASSVGGTHTGELFF. The full variable domain, in which reference TRBV9 and TRBJ2-2 provide the parts outside the CDR3, is DSGVTQTPKHLITATGQRVTLRCSPRSGDLSVYWYQQSLDQGLQFLIQYYNGEERAKGNILERFSAQQFPDLHSELNLSSLELGDSALYFCASSVGGTHTGELFFGEGSRLTVL.

In regard to this clone: Other DNA sequences of this sample code for an identical CDR3. The rearrangement uses TRBV7-9 and TRBJ1-1; D gene ambiguous. Germline V gene lookup returns CDR1 SEHNR and CDR2 FQNEAQ (reference sequence). The CDR3 length is 13 residues. V lost 2 bases and J lost 1, with 5 bases in between. The CDR3: CASSLPGNTEAFF. Here the CDR3 DNA reads TGTGCCAGCAGCTTACCGGGGAACACTGAAGCTTTCTTT.

This clone was recorded only once. The CDR3 region is CASSFTGLAGGGTDTQYF. The CDR3 DNA reads TGTGCCAGCAGTTTCACGGGACTAGCGGGAGGCGGGACAGATACGCAGTATTTT. This chain links TRBV27 with TRBJ2-3; 15 bases line up with TRBD2. After removal of 3 bases from V and 3 bases from J, the junction contained 7 bases not matched to a gene. This CDR3 region has 18 residues. Germline V gene lookup returns CDR1 MNHEY and CDR2 SMNVEV (reference sequence).

This rearrangement joins TRBV18 to TRBJ2-1; 10 positions agree with TRBD2. The CDR3 is 15 amino acids. V shed 3 bases, J shed 4 bases, and the junction held 3 bases outside the gene matches. Germline V lookup: CDR1 KGHSH, CDR2 LQKENI. For the CDR3, the DNA is TGTGCCAGCTCACCCGGGACTAGCGTGTACAATGAGCAGTTCTTC. Encoded protein: CASSPGTSVYNEQFF.

Of note for this clone: The junction departs from the called germline gene at one end, perhaps through a read error. The chain links TRBV7-9 to TRBJ2-1; D is undetermined. Germline V CDR1 and CDR2: SEHNR, FQNEAQ (reference sequence). This CDR3 comprises 12 residues. CDR3 sequence: CASSSDHNGQFF. The CDR3 DNA is TGTGCCAGCAGCTCGGACCACAATGGGCAGTTCTTC.

The chain is built from TRBV7-3 and TRBJ2-3; 11 bases are a match to TRBD2. The CDR3 has 16 residues. V lost 5 bases, J lost 1 base, and 5 bases stayed unmatched. Germline CDR1 reads SGHTA; CDR2 reads FQGTGA. The chain's CDR3 is CASSPPTSGGTDTQYF. DNA for the CDR3: TGTGCCAGCAGCCCACCGACTAGCGGGGGCACAGATACGCAGTATTTT.

V and J are TRBV11-2 and TRBJ2-1, with a possible D match to TRBD2 (6 bases). The CDR3 runs 17 residues. The germline gives CDR1 SGHAT, CDR2 FQNNGV. V was cut by 1 base and J by 5 bases, with 18 bases left in between. The CDR3 here is CASSLGDSGGPNNEQFF. The CDR3 bases are TGTGCCAGCAGCTTAGGGGATAGCGGAGGACCCAACAATGAGCAGTTCTTC.

The J gene is TRBJ2-1, the V gene TRBV4-1; either TRBD1 or TRBD2 may supply D (5 bases each). CDR3 size: 16 residues. V gave up 4 bases and J gave up 8 bases, with 21 bases separating them. Germline V lookup: CDR1 MGHRA, CDR2 YSYEKL. The CDR3: CASSRLPGRSIDEQFF. CDR3 in DNA: TGCGCCAGCAGCCGACTACCGGGACGGAGTATAGATGAGCAGTTCTTC.

This sequence joins TRBV15 and TRBJ2-3, with 7 bases lining up with TRBD2. This CDR3 has 15 residues. V was clipped by 1 base and J by 6 bases; unmatched bases: 7. The germline V gene has CDR1 LNHNV and CDR2 YYDKDF (reference sequence). DNA of the CDR3: TGTGCCACCAGCAGAGTGGCGGGAGTTGGGGATACGCAGTATTTT. It specifies CATSRVAGVGDTQYF.